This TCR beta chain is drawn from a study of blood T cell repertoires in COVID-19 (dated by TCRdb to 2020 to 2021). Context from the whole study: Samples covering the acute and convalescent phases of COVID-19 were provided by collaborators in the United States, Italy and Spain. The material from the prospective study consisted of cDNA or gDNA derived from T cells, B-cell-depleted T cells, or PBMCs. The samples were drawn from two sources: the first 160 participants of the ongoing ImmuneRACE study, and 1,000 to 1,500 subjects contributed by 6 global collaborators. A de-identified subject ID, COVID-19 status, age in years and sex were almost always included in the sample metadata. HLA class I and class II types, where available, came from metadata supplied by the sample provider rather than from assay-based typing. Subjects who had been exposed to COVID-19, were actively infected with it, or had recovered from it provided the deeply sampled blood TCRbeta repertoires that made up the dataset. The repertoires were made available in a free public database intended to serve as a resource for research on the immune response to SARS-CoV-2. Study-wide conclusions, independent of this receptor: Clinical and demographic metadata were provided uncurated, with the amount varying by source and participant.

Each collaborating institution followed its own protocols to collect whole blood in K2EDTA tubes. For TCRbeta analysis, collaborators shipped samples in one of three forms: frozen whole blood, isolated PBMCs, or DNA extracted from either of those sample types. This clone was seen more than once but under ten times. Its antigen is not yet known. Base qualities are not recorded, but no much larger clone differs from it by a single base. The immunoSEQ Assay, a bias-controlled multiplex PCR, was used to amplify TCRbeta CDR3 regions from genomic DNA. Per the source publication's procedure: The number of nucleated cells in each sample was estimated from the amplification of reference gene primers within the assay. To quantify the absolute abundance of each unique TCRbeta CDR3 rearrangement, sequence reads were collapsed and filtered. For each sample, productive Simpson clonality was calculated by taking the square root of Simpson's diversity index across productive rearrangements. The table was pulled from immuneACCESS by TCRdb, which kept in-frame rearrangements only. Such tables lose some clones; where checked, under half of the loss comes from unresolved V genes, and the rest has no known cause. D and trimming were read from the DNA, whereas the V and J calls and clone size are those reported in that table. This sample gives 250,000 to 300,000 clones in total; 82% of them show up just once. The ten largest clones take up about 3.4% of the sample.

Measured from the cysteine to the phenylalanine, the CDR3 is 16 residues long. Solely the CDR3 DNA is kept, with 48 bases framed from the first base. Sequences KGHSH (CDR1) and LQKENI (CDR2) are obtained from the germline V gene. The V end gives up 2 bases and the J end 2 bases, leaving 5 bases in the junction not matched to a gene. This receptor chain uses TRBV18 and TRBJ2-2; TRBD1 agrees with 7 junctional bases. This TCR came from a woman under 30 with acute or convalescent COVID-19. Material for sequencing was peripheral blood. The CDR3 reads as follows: CASSPRQGLNTGELFF. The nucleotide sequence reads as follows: TGTGCCAGCTCACCAAGACAGGGCCTAAACACCGGGGAGCTGTTTTTT. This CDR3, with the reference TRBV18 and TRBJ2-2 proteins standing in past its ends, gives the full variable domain NAGVMQNPRHLVRRRGQEARLRCSPMKGHSHVYWYRQLPEEGLKFMVYLQKENIIDESGMPKERFSAEFPKEGPSILRIQQVVRGDSAAYFCASSPRQGLNTGELFFGEGSRLTVL.